The source of this T cell receptor (beta chain) is a study of shared clonotypes between healthy human individuals. The ends lost 3 bases at V and 7 bases at J; junction bases unmatched: 12. Germline V CDR1 and CDR2: LNHDA, SQIVND (reference sequence). CDR3 length: 16 residues. Some clones are missing from TCRdb's copy, which holds only in-frame ones; the method was immunoSEQ multiplex PCR. This table holds about 2.4 million clones, approximately 90% found once. The source is a man between 18 and 29 years old in good health. The sequencing sample was made of naive CD4+ T cells sorted from blood. Subset meaning: CD45RA+ positively selected. The V gene is TRBV19, the J gene TRBJ2-1, with 7 bases matching TRBD2. This chain's CDR3 is CASSIWAGEKGNEQFF. Here the CDR3 DNA reads TGTGCCAGTAGTATTTGGGCGGGGGAAAAGGGGAATGAGCAGTTCTTC.